The 16 T cell receptor beta chains reported below all come from one sample, sequenced in a study of neurological immune-mediated disorders. TCRdb analysed the 5' RACE reads with MiXCR anew, one entry per CDR3 protein. The repertoire holds around 68,000 distinct CDR3 sequences, with about 4% as singletons. Sequenced: PBMCs. The receptors come from a man aged 45-65 years with multiple sclerosis.

This clonotype was detected only a few times. Since no conserved phenylalanine or tryptophan closes the CDR3, a read error is the likely cause. The DNA is left out, because the CDR3 cannot be placed on it with certainty; the CDR3 is given as TCRdb lists it. The chain combines TRBV12-3 or TRBV12-4 with TRBJ2-7; whether TRBD1, the table's D call, matches the DNA was not checked. The CDR3 length equals 14 residues, ends included. CDR3 sequence reads: CASSPGTGEVRTDI.

V and J are TRBV12-2 and TRBJ2-2. TRBV12-2 has pseudogene status. CDR3 size: 14 residues. The CDR3 nucleotides read TGTGCAAGTCGCTTAGCCAGGAACACCGGGGAGCTGTTTTTT. Translation gives CASRLARNTGELFF.

This clonotype was counted ten times or more. The rearrangement links TRBV12-3 or TRBV12-4 to TRBJ1-6; 8 bases map to TRBD1. This CDR3 region has 15 residues. The V segment lost 5 bases and the J segment 13 bases; nucleotides outside the gene matches: 13. CDR3 in DNA: TGTGCCAGCAGTAGTCGGACAGGGACCTGGATTCCCCTCCACTTT. This codes for CASSSRTGTWIPLHF.

This clonotype was recorded at least ten times. The genes are TRBV7-2 and TRBJ2-2; 9 positions agree with TRBD1. The CDR3 runs to 18 residues. The V segment lost 1 base and the J segment 5 bases; nucleotides outside the gene matches: 11. The germline CDR1 and CDR2 sequences are SGHTA and FQGNSA. CDR3 loop: CASSLVPSRDRATGELFF. In DNA, the CDR3 is TGTGCCAGCAGCTTAGTTCCCTCGAGGGACAGGGCGACCGGGGAGCTGTTTTTT.

This clonotype came up many times. The chain combines TRBV7-9 with TRBJ1-3; D ambiguous. CDR1 and CDR2 from the germline V gene are SEHNR and FQNEAQ (reference sequence). The CDR3 has 14 residues. Trimming removed 1 base at V and 0 bases at J, with 4 bases between. CDR3 nucleotides: TGTGCCAGCAGCTTAGACAGCTCTGGAAACACCATATATTTT. As protein: CASSLDSSGNTIYF.

This clonotype appeared many times. This chain joins TRBV15 and TRBJ1-4; D is unclear. The CDR3 contains 14 residues. V was cut by 1 base and J by 4 bases, with 7 bases left in between. From germline, CDR1 is LNHNV and CDR2 YYDKDF (reference sequence). The CDR3 is CATSRGMINEKLFF. Written as DNA, the CDR3 is TGTGCCACCAGCAGAGGCATGATTAATGAAAAACTGTTTTTT.

This clonotype appeared many times. V usage is TRBV20-1 and J usage is TRBJ2-1; TRBD2 matches at 10 bases. Trimming took 0 bases from V and 7 from J; bases not matched to a gene: 6. This CDR3 contains 15 residues. Germline CDR1 DFQATT, CDR2 SNEGSKA (reference sequence). For the CDR3, the DNA is TGCAGTGCTAGAGATTTAGCGGGGGGAGGGAATGAGCAGTTCTTC. Amino acid sequence: CSARDLAGGGNEQFF.

Many counts were recorded for this clonotype. This sequence joins TRBV4-2 and TRBJ1-6; 9 bases align to TRBD1. CDR3 length: 16 amino acids. Germline assignment: CDR1 LGHNA and CDR2 YNFKEQ. V gave up 1 base and J gave up 6 bases; unmatched junction bases: 4. CDR3 region: CASSQVPDRGNSPLHF. DNA for the CDR3: TGTGCCAGCAGCCAAGTCCCGGACAGGGGTAATTCACCCCTCCACTTT.

This clonotype occurred many times. The rearrangement links TRBV28 to TRBJ1-5; D is undetermined. The length of the CDR3 is 16 residues. Trimming pared 3 bases from V and 2 bases from J, leaving 14 bases between. Germline CDR1 MDHEN, CDR2 SYDVKM. CDR3 residues: CASSLLGNIGNQPQHF. The CDR3 nucleotides are TGTGCCAGCAGTTTGCTGGGGAATATCGGCAATCAGCCCCAGCATTTT.

This clonotype was observed many times. The V and J genes are TRBV12-3 or TRBV12-4 and TRBJ2-1, with D perhaps TRBD1 or TRBD2 (6 bases each). Between the trimmed V and J ends, which lost 7 bases and 5 bases, there was a span of 18 bases. The CDR3 contains 15 residues. The CDR3 DNA is TGTGCCAGCACCCTCAATGGGGGGCCGAACAATGAGCAGTTCTTC. Its translation is CASTLNGGPNNEQFF.

This clonotype appeared many times. The chain links TRBV6-2 or TRBV6-3 to TRBJ1-5; 10 nucleotides match TRBD1. There are 17 residues in the CDR3. Germline CDR1 MNHEY, CDR2 SVGEGT. Losses at the gene ends were 6 bases for V and 3 bases for J; bases not matched to a gene: 11. CDR3 bases: TGTGCCAGCAGAAAAATTACCGGGACAGGGGACAATCAGCCCCAGCATTTT. It yields the protein CASRKITGTGDNQPQHF.

In this sample, this clonotype turned up many times. The CDR3 sequence is CSASPQLQETQYF. The DNA of the CDR3 is TGCAGTGCTAGTCCCCAGCTCCAAGAGACCCAGTACTTC. This chain connects TRBV20-1 to TRBJ2-5; D not resolved. CDR1 is DFQATT and CDR2 is SNEGSKA in the germline V gene (reference sequence). The CDR3 is made up of 13 amino acids. Trimming removed 3 bases at V and 1 base at J, with 9 bases between.

This clonotype came up many times. The chain is built from TRBV27 and TRBJ1-2; D is possibly TRBD1 (6 bases). Germline V gene sequence: CDR1 MNHEY, CDR2 SMNVEV (reference sequence). V was clipped by 6 bases and J by 4 bases, with 30 bases between them. The CDR3 loop spans 19 amino acids. CDR3 amino acids: CASRRVRGNTGLGPYGYTF. Written as DNA, the CDR3 is TGTGCCAGCAGAAGAGTTCGGGGGAATACAGGGTTGGGGCCCTATGGCTACACCTTC.

In its sample, this clonotype was seen many times. J is TRBJ2-5 and V is TRBV6-5; D unclear. Germline CDR1 is MNHEY and CDR2 is SVGAGI. The CDR3 spans 12 residues. The V gene lost 5 bases and the J gene lost 4 bases, with 8 bases spanning the gap. The CDR3 loop reads CASSTQSETQYF. In DNA form, the CDR3 reads TGTGCCAGCAGTACACAGTCAGAGACCCAGTACTTC.

This clonotype was recorded many times. The gene calls are TRBV7-2 and TRBJ1-4, with D perhaps matching TRBD1 (6 bases). Deletions cut 4 bases from V and 8 bases from J, with 14 bases between. Germline V gene sequence: CDR1 SGHTA, CDR2 FQGNSA. There are 14 residues in the CDR3. CDR3 loop: CASSSTGLREKLFF. In DNA, the CDR3 is TGTGCCAGCAGCTCCACAGGGCTTCGGGAAAAACTGTTTTTT.

This clonotype was seen many times. DNA for the CDR3: TGTGCCAGCAGTTGGAACACCGGGGAGCTGTTTTTT. This sequence encodes CASSWNTGELFF. The rearrangement joins TRBV6-6 to TRBJ2-2; no reliable D call. The CDR3 is made up of 12 amino acids. V was cut by 4 bases and J by 1 base, with 1 base left in between. The germline V gene has CDR1 MNHNY and CDR2 SVGAGI (reference sequence).